The following is a T cell receptor beta chain sequence with its context. Its antigen remains unidentified. Germline lookup yields CDR1 SGHNT and CDR2 YYREEE (reference sequence). V was clipped by 2 bases and J by 7 bases; unmatched bases: 4. This CDR3 has 13 amino acids. The data are from a study of cytomegalovirus exposure and HLA in healthy donors. Whole-study context: Genetic ancestry analysis placed around 76% of the 300 to 400 donors that were genotyped in the Caucasian-associated cluster.

Study-wide findings and caveats: Cytomegalovirus-associated TCR beta chains were listed, numbering approximately 150.

The study ran its PCR with 60 Vbeta and 13 Jbeta primers. Profiled with immunoSEQ multiplex PCR; TCRdb holds only in-frame clones, not every one. The sample lists about 110,000 clones; under 85% were seen once. The receptor was derived from a middle-aged man in good health and CMV-seronegative. V usage is TRBV5-4 and J usage is TRBJ1-2; TRBD1 matches at 8 bases. Sequencing was done on a sample of PBMCs. CDR3 amino acids: CASSFDRGRGYTF. CDR3 in DNA: TGTGCCAGCAGCTTTGACAGGGGCCGTGGCTACACCTTC.